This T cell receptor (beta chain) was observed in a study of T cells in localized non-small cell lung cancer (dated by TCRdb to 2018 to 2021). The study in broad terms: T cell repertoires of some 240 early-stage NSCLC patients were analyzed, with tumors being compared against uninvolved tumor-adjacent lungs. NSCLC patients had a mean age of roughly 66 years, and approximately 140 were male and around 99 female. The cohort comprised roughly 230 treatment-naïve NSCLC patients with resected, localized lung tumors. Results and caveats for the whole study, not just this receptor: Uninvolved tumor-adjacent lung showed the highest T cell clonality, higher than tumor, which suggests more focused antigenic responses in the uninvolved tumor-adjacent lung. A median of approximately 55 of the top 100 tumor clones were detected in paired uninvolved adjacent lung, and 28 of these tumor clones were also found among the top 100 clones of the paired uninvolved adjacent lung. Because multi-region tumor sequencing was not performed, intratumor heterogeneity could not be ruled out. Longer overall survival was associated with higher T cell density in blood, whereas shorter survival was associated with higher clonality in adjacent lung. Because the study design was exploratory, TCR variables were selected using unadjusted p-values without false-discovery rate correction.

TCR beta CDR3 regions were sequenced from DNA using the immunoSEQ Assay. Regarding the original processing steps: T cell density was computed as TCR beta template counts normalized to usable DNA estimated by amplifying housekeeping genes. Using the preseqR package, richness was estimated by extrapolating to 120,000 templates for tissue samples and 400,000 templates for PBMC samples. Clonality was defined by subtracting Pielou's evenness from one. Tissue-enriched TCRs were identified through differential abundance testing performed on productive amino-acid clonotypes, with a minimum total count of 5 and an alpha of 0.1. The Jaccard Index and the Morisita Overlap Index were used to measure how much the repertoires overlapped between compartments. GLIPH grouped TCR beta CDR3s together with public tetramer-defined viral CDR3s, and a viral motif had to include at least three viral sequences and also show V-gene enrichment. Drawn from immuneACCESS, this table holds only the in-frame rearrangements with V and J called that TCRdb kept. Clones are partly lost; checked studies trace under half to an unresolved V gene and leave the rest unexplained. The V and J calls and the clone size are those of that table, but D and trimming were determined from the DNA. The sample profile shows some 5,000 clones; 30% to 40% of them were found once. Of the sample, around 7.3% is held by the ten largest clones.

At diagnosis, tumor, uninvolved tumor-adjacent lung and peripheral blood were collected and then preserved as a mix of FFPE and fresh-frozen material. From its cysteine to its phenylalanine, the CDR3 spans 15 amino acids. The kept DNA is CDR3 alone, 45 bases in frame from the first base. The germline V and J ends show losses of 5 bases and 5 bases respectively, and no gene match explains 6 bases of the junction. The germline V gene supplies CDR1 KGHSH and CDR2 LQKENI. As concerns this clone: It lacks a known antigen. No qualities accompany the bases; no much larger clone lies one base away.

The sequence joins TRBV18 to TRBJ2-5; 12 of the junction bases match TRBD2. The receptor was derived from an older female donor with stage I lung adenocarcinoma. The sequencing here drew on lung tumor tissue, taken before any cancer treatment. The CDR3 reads CASSVTSGGTETQYF. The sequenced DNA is TGTGCCAGCTCAGTGACTAGCGGGGGAACGGAGACCCAGTACTTC.